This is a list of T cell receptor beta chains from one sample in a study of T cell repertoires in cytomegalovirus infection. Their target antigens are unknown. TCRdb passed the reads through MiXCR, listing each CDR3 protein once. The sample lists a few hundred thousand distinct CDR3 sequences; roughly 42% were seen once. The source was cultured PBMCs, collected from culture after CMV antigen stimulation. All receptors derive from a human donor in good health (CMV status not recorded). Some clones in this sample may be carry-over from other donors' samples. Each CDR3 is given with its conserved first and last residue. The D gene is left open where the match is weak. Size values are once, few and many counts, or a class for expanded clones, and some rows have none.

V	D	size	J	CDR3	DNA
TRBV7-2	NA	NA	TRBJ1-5	CASSFGQPYSNQPQHF	TGTGCCAGCAGCTTTGGACAGCCGTATAGCAATCAGCCCCAGCATTTT
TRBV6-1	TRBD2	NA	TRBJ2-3	CASTAGGGLLDTQYF	TGTGCCAGCACCGCGGGGGGGGGCCTCCTCGATACGCAGTATTTT
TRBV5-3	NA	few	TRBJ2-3	CASSPRISRTDTQYF	TGTGCCAGCAGCCCGAGGATCAGCCGGACAGATACGCAGTATTTT
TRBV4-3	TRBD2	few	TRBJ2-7	CASSQQRDSYEQYF	TGCGCCAGCAGCCAACAGCGGGACTCCTACGAGCAGTACTTC
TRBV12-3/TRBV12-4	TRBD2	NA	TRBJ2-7	CASSLVAGGHEQYF	TGTGCCAGCAGTTTGGTAGCGGGGGGCCACGAGCAGTACTTC
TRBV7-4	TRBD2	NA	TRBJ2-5	CASSARTSGYQETQYF	TGTGCCAGCAGCGCCCGGACTAGCGGGTACCAAGAGACCCAGTACTTC
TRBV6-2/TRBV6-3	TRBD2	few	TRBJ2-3	CASSLAGGPNTQYF	TGTGCCAGCAGTTTAGCGGGAGGGCCTAATACGCAGTATTTT
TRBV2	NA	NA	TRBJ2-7	CASRWTTNSYEQYF	TGTGCCAGCAGGTGGACTACAAACTCCTACGAGCAGTACTTC
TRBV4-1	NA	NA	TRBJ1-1	CASSHFMNTEAFF	TGCGCCAGCAGCCACTTCATGAACACTGAAGCTTTCTTT
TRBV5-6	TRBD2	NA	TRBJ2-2	CASSWSLADPNTGELFF	TGTGCCAGCAGCTGGTCGCTAGCGGATCCGAACACCGGGGAGCTGTTTTTT
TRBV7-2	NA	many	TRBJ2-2	CASSQVLPAGIGELFF	TGTGCCAGCAGTCAAGTATTACCGGCCGGTATCGGGGAGCTGTTTTTT
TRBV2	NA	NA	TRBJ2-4	CASSETVAKNIQYF	TGTGCCAGCAGTGAGACAGTAGCCAAAAACATTCAGTACTTC
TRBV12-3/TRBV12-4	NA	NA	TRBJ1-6	CASSLGSRASSYNSPLHF	TGTGCCAGCAGTTTAGGGTCCAGGGCGAGCTCCTATAATTCACCCCTCCACTTT
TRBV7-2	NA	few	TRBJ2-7	CASSLNSQKAYEQYF	TGTGCCAGCAGCTTAAACAGCCAGAAGGCCTACGAGCAGTACTTC
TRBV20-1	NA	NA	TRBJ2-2	CSAPNTDPNTGELFF	TGCAGTGCCCCAAACACCGATCCCAACACCGGGGAGCTGTTTTTT
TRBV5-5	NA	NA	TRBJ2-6	CASRQTVSGANVLTF	TGTGCCAGCAGGCAGACAGTGTCTGGGGCCAACGTCCTGACTTTC
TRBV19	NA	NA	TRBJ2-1	CAAGDNEQFF	TGTGCCGCCGGAGACAATGAGCAGTTCTTC
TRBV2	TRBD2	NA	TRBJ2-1	CASWSGRYYNEQFF	TGTGCCAGCTGGAGCGGGAGGTATTACAATGAGCAGTTCTTC
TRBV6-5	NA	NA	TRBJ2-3	CASSYGWGNKDTQYF	TGTGCCAGCAGTTACGGTTGGGGGAATAAAGATACGCAGTATTTT
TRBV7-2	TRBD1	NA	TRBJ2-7	CASSLAGTGEWYEQYF	TGTGCCAGCAGCTTAGCAGGGACAGGGGAATGGTACGAGCAGTACTTC
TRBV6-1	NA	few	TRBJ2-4	CASTLPGGRWSNF	TGTGCCAGCACCCTCCCCGGGGGGCGATGGTCGAACTTC
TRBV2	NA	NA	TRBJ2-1	CASSQNRDSNEQFF	TGTGCCAGCAGTCAAAACCGAGACAGTAATGAGCAGTTCTTC
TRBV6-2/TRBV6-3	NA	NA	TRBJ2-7	CASSYGSAPYEQYF	TGTGCCAGCAGTTACGGGTCGGCCCCCTACGAGCAGTACTTC
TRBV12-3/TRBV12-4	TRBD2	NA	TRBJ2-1	CASTLLGSGRAQRQFF	TGTGCCAGCACCCTGCTCGGTAGCGGGAGGGCCCAGAGGCAGTTCTTC
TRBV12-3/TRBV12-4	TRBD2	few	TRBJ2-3	CASSTLPRDGGTSGSWWSTDTQYF	TGTGCCAGCAGCACCCTCCCCCGGGACGGAGGGACTAGCGGATCTTGGTGGAGCACAGATACGCAGTATTTT
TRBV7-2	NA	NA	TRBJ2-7	CASSSGRGGHEQYF	TGTGCCAGCAGCTCTGGGCGGGGTGGGCACGAGCAGTACTTC
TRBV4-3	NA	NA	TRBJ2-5	CASSQLPQETQYF	TGCGCCAGCAGCCAACTCCCCCAAGAGACCCAGTACTTC
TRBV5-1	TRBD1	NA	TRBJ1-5	CASSLGGTDLSNQPQHF	TGCGCCAGCAGCTTGGGGGGGACAGACCTTAGCAATCAGCCCCAGCATTTT
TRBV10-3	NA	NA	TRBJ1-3	CAIRSGTPGNTIYF	TGTGCCATCCGGTCAGGGACACCTGGAAACACCATATATTTT
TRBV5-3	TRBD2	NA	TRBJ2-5	CASSFGGDGKETQYF	TGTGCCAGCAGCTTCGGGGGGGACGGAAAAGAGACCCAGTACTTC
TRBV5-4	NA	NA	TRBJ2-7	CASSLWGAGEQYF	TGTGCCAGCAGCTTGTGGGGAGCGGGCGAGCAGTACTTC
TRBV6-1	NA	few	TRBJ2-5	CASRLGRQETQYF	TGTGCCAGCAGACTAGGGCGTCAAGAGACCCAGTACTTC
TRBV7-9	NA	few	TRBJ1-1	CASSSEGAEAFF	TGTGCCAGCAGCTCCGAGGGGGCTGAAGCTTTCTTT
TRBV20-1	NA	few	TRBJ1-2	CSARVPNQEGYGYTF	TGCAGTGCTAGAGTACCGAACCAAGAGGGCTATGGCTACACCTTC
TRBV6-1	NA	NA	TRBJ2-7	CASSSVRGMHEQYF	TGTGCCAGCAGCAGCGTCCGGGGGATGCACGAGCAGTACTTC
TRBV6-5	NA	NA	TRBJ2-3	CASSTGRVDTQYF	TGTGCCAGCAGCACTGGCAGGGTAGATACGCAGTATTTT
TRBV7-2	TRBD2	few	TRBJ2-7	CASTFWGRVENEQYF	TGTGCCAGCACCTTCTGGGGGAGGGTAGAGAACGAGCAGTACTTC
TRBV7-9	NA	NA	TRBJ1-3	CAQGGSGNTIYF	TGTGCCCAGGGCGGCTCGGGAAACACCATATATTTT
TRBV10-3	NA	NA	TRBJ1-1	CAISESTKSNTEAFF	TGTGCCATCAGTGAGTCAACTAAATCGAACACTGAAGCTTTCTTT